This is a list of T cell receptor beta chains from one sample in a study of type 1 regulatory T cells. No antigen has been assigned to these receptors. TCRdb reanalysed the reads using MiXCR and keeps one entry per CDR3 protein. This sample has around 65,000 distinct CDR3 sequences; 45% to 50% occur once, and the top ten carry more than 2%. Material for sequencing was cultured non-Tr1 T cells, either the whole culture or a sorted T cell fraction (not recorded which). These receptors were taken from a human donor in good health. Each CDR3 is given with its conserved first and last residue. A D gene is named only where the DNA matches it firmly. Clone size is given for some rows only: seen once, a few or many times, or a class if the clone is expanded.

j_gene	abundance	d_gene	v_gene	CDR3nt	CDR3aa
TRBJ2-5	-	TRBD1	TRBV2	TGTGCCAGCAGCGGGGACAGCCAGACCCAGTACTTC	CASSGDSQTQYF
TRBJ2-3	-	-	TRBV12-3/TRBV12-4	TGTGCCAGCAGTTTAGCGGCCCGTTCAGATACGCAGTATTTT	CASSLAARSDTQYF
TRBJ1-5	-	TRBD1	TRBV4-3	TGCGCCAGCAGCCCTGGGACCGGGACAGGGATTAGCAATCAGCCCCAGCATTTT	CASSPGTGTGISNQPQHF
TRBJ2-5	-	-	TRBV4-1	TGCGCCAGCAGCCAAGAAGGAGGGGCGGGGGCAGAGACCCAGTACTTC	CASSQEGGAGAETQYF
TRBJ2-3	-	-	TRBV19	TGTGCCAGTAGTAAGGAGAGAGTAGAGCGGAATACGCAGTATTTT	CASSKERVERNTQYF
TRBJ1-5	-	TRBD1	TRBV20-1	TGCAGTGCTATATCGGGACAGTTGGGCAATCAGCCCCAGCATTTT	CSAISGQLGNQPQHF
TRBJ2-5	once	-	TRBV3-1	TGTGCCAGCAGCCCACGGTATGAAGAGACCCAGTACTTC	CASSPRYEETQYF
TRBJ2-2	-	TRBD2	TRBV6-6	TGTGCCAGCAAGGCTAGCGGGGGGTTGGGCGGGGAGCTGTTTTTT	CASKASGGLGGELFF
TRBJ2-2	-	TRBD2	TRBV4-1	TGCGCCAGGGTCGAGGCGGGGGGCGACACCGGGGAGCTGTTTTTT	CARVEAGGDTGELFF
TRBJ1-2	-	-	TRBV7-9	TGTGCCAGCAGCCGATCCAGGGACTTCAACTATGGCTACACCTTC	CASSRSRDFNYGYTF
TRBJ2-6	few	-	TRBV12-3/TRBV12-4	TGTGCCAGCAGAACAGGGCGTGTACTCTCTGGGGCCAACGTCCTGACTTTC	CASRTGRVLSGANVLTF
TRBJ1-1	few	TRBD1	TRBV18	TGTGCCAGCTCACCGATCGGACAGGGGAGGACTGAAGCTTTCTTT	CASSPIGQGRTEAFF
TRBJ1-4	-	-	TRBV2	TGTGCCAGCAGAGTTTACGAGTTTGAGGAAAAACTGTTTTTT	CASRVYEFEEKLFF
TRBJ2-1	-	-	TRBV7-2	TGTGCCAGCAGCCCTGGTAGGGAGAGTTTGTGGGAGCAGTTCTTC	CASSPGRESLWEQFF